This T cell receptor (beta chain) was captured by sequencing in a study of blood T cell repertoires in COVID-19 (dated by TCRdb to about 2020). Background for the entire study: Collaborator samples came from the United States, Italy and Spain and covered acute and convalescent phases of COVID-19. Deeply sampled blood TCRbeta repertoires from subjects exposed to, actively infected with, or recovered from COVID-19 were included in the dataset. Nearly every sample came with metadata listing a de-identified subject ID, COVID-19 status, age in years and sex. A freely available public database, intended as a resource for researchers studying the immune response to SARS-CoV-2, is where the repertoires were released. HLA class I and class II types, where available, came from metadata supplied by the sample provider rather than from assay-based typing. The material from the prospective study consisted of cDNA or gDNA derived from T cells, B-cell-depleted T cells, or PBMCs. Samples came from the ongoing ImmuneRACE study (first 160 participants) plus 1,254 subjects from 6 global collaborators.

The immunoSEQ Assay, a bias-controlled multiplex PCR, was used to amplify TCRbeta CDR3 regions from genomic DNA. Concerning the study's data processing: Within the assay, amplification of reference gene primers was used to estimate how many nucleated cells each sample contained. To quantify the absolute abundance of each unique TCRbeta CDR3 rearrangement, sequence reads were collapsed and filtered. Productive Simpson clonality was computed per sample as the square root of Simpson's diversity index over productive rearrangements. TCRdb obtained this table from immuneACCESS and retained in-frame rearrangements with V and J assigned. These tables miss some clones; where compared with another copy, unresolved V genes account for less than half of the shortfall, and the remainder is unexplained. The V and J calls and clone size are taken from that table; D and trimming were inferred from the DNA. In this sample the table shows 360,000 or so clones, about 88% of which occur a single time. Jointly, the top ten make up approximately 3.1% of the sample.

Results the study describes overall, beyond this receptor: The quantity of clinical and demographic metadata differed by source and by participant and was supplied without curation.

Details on this clone: Its antigen specificity is not known. No base quality values were provided; no much bigger clone lies one nucleotide off.

V is pared back by 5 bases and J by 0 bases, with 16 bases lying between the germline termini. The germline V gene (reference sequence) yields LNHDA for CDR1 and SQIVND for CDR2. From its cysteine to its phenylalanine, the CDR3 spans 17 amino acids. The entry retains the CDR3 DNA only, 51 bases that are in frame from base 1. Participants in the prospective study were enrolled through a virtual design, were aged roughly 18 to 95 years, and lived in roughly 26 United States geographic areas. Cohort assignment in the prospective study relied on participant-reported clinical history from a screening survey and a study questionnaire. For ImmuneRACE Cohort 3, a participant was defined as recovered based on two consecutive negative NP/OP PCR tests, clearance by a healthcare professional, or resolution of symptoms. Mobile phlebotomists in the prospective study collected whole blood, serum and a nasopharyngeal or oropharyngeal swab from every participant. Over a 2-month period, participants in the prospective study had the option of providing additional blood draws and questionnaires. Blood samples from the prospective study were shipped frozen or at room temperature prior to DNA extraction.

Sequencing was done on a sample of PBMCs or T cells enriched from blood (not recorded which). The sequence joins TRBV19 to TRBJ2-2, with a tentative D gene TRBD1 over 5 matching bases. The source of this sequence is a woman aged 25 to 45 who had recovered from COVID-19. In nucleotides, the sequence is TGTGCCAGTAGTGCCAAAGTTGGCAGGGCGAACACCGGGGAGCTGTTTTTT. Its translation is CASSAKVGRANTGELFF.